These 7 T cell receptor beta chains share one sample of origin, sequenced in a study of identical twins listed by TCRdb under 2016. Library preparation employed 5' RACE. The sample was run on an Illumina HiSeq 2000. TCRdb reanalyzed the raw reads on its own, using fastp at Q25 for trimming and MiXCR for clone calling, and kept in-frame beta chains. Identical CDR3 proteins give one entry, which carries the most common genes and DNA. Counted in this sample were about 330,000 distinct CDR3 sequences; 10% to 15% of them appeared once. The ten largest make up around 6.9% of the sample. This same sample was also taken into another study, of yellow fever vaccine responses in identical twins.

The specimen was CD8+ T cells sorted from blood. Receptors originate from a woman aged 18 to 35 in good health.

The CDR3 sequence is CASSSRVYEQYF. The CDR3 DNA reads TGTGCCAGCAGCTCCAGGGTCTACGAGCAGTACTTC. The gene calls are TRBV7-9 and TRBJ2-7; D is possibly TRBD1 (5 bases). Germline V gene lookup returns CDR1 SEHNR and CDR2 FQNEAQ (reference sequence). The CDR3 is 12 residues long. V was clipped by 4 bases and J by 3 bases, with 7 bases between them.

In this sample, this clonotype turned up a few times. The genes are TRBV20-1 and TRBJ2-1; 10 nucleotides align to TRBD2. The J segment lost 8 bases and the V segment lost 3 bases, leaving 7 bases of the junction unmatched. CDR3 size: 14 residues. Germline V gene sequence: CDR1 DFQATT, CDR2 SNEGSKA (reference sequence). The CDR3 DNA is TGCAGTGCTAGGGCGGCTAGCGGGGGTTATGAGCAGTTCTTC. The encoded protein is CSARAASGGYEQFF.

V gene TRBV5-8 combines with J gene TRBJ2-7, with no clear D. Germline V CDR1 and CDR2: SGHTS, YDEGEE. The CDR3 runs 13 residues. Trimming took off 0 bases at V and 4 bases at J, with 8 bases between the two ends. The CDR3 protein is CASSLAAGYEQYV. In DNA form, the CDR3 reads TGTGCCAGCAGCTTGGCCGCTGGATACGAGCAGTACGTC.

This clonotype was counted a few times. The chain combines TRBV10-3 with TRBJ2-5; 15 positions match TRBD2. The germline V gene has CDR1 ENHRY and CDR2 SYGVKD. This CDR3 has 18 amino acids. Trimming removed 11 bases from V and 5 bases from J; junction bases left unmatched: 18. This chain's CDR3 is CADKDWTSGGVISETQYF. The CDR3, as DNA: TGTGCCGACAAGGACTGGACTAGCGGGGGGGTGATTTCGGAGACCCAGTACTTC.

This clonotype was detected ten times or more. The CDR3 is CAINRGTGGLYGYTF. CDR3 DNA: TGTGCCATCAACCGGGGGACAGGGGGCCTGTATGGCTACACCTTC. The chain recombines TRBV10-3 with TRBJ1-2; TRBD1 matches 12 bases. After removal of 7 bases from V and 5 bases from J, the junction contained 8 bases not matched to a gene. The CDR3 consists of 15 residues. Germline CDR1 reads ENHRY; CDR2 reads SYGVKD.

This clonotype has a handful of counts. The chain is built from TRBV27 and TRBJ1-3; D unclear. Germline V gene sequence: CDR1 MNHEY, CDR2 SMNVEV (reference sequence). V was clipped by 8 bases and J by 0 bases, with 17 bases between them. This CDR3 has 16 amino acids. CDR3 DNA sequence: TGTGCCAGCCGTGGAGCGGGGTCGAGCTCTGGAAACACCATATATTTT. Encoded protein: CASRGAGSSSGNTIYF.

There are a few counts of this clonotype. The chain combines TRBV12-3 or TRBV12-4 with TRBJ2-5; unclear D gene. The CDR3 is 13 amino acids. V was shortened by 5 bases and J by 6 bases, with 13 bases between the two germline ends. For the CDR3, the DNA is TGTGCCAGCAGTGACACTTCCCGCCAGACCCAGTACTTC. Its translation is CASSDTSRQTQYF.